Listed below are T cell receptor beta chains from one sample, sequenced in a study of T cell changes during pregnancy in multiple sclerosis. Sequencing was performed with immunoSEQ multiplex PCR; in TCRdb, only in-frame clones are kept and a portion is missing. The data show 60,000 to 95,000 clones, about 89% seen once. Sequences were derived from CD4+ T cells from peripheral blood mononuclear cells, sampled before pregnancy. These receptors all stem from a female donor with multiple sclerosis, enrolled in a pregnancy study. Each CDR3 is given with its conserved first and last residue. Each record gives: D gene, J gene, V gene, clone size, CDR3 protein, CDR3 DNA. D genes are given only for firm matches. The size of a clone is reported for some rows only, either as once, few or many, or as a class for expanded clones.

TRBD1	TRBJ1-5	TRBV30	.	CAWSRGQGSGQPQHF	TGTGCCTGGAGCAGGGGACAGGGATCGGGACAGCCCCAGCATTTT
TRBD1	TRBJ1-1	TRBV5-1	.	CASSLEGGKATEAFF	TGCGCCAGCAGCTTGGAAGGGGGCAAAGCCACTGAAGCTTTCTTT
.	TRBJ2-3	TRBV27	.	CASTRGGVGTDTQYF	TGTGCCAGCACGCGAGGGGGGGTTGGCACAGATACGCAGTATTTT
TRBD1	TRBJ1-2	TRBV5-1	.	CASSLDVGQGDGYTF	TGCGCCAGCAGCTTGGATGTCGGACAGGGAGATGGCTACACCTTC
TRBD2	TRBJ2-1	TRBV5-6	.	CASSLGLAVNEQFF	TGTGCCAGCAGCTTGGGACTAGCGGTTAATGAGCAGTTCTTC
TRBD1	TRBJ1-2	TRBV23-1	.	CASSQSAPGQGAYGYTF	TGCGCCAGCAGTCAATCGGCCCCGGGACAGGGGGCGTATGGCTACACCTTC
TRBD1	TRBJ1-2	TRBV6-5	.	CASRRTGLTSYGYTF	TGTGCCAGCAGGCGGACAGGGCTGACATCCTATGGCTACACCTTC
TRBD2	TRBJ2-7	TRBV5-1	.	CASSPGTSGRSGYEQYF	TGCGCCAGCAGCCCTGGGACTAGCGGGAGAAGTGGGTACGAGCAGTACTTC
.	TRBJ1-1	TRBV6-5	.	CATTGNTEAFF	TGTGCCACTACAGGGAACACTGAAGCTTTCTTT
.	TRBJ1-4	TRBV29-1	.	CSGAGATNEKLFF	TGCAGCGGCGCGGGGGCAACTAATGAAAAACTGTTTTTT
TRBD2	TRBJ2-3	TRBV5-1	.	CASSLVRGGADTQYF	TGCGCCAGCAGCTTGGTGCGGGGGGGCGCAGATACGCAGTATTTT
.	TRBJ1-1	TRBV14	once	CASSRAFEAFF	TGTGCCAGCAGCCGGGCTTTTGAAGCTTTCTTT
TRBD1	TRBJ2-2	TRBV5-1	.	CASFSGTGGTGELFF	TGCGCCAGTTTTTCCGGGACAGGGGGCACCGGGGAGCTGTTTTTT
.	TRBJ2-4	TRBV19	once	CASRLTGNSAKNIQYF	TGTGCCAGTAGACTAACTGGAAATTCCGCCAAAAACATTCAGTACTTC
TRBD1	TRBJ1-5	TRBV2	once	CASSAAGQPIFYSNQPQHF	TGTGCCAGCAGTGCTGCGGGACAGCCCATCTTTTATAGCAATCAGCCCCAGCATTTT
TRBD1	TRBJ1-1	TRBV11-2	.	CASSGDRGHNTEAFF	TGTGCCAGCAGCGGGGACAGGGGGCATAACACTGAAGCTTTCTTT
TRBD2	TRBJ2-1	TRBV19	.	CASSIIGLAGNNEQFF	TGTGCCAGTAGTATTATCGGACTAGCGGGGAACAATGAGCAGTTCTTC
.	TRBJ1-1	TRBV7-3	once	CASSLNPRQTTEAFF	TGTGCCAGCAGCTTAAACCCTCGACAGACGACTGAAGCTTTCTTT
TRBD1	TRBJ2-7	TRBV15	.	CATSRAQGAGGGEQYF	TGTGCCACCAGCAGAGCCCAGGGGGCCGGGGGCGGCGAGCAGTACTTC
.	TRBJ1-4	TRBV4-2	.	CASSQASVTPKKLFF	TGTGCCAGCAGCCAAGCCTCGGTCACCCCCAAAAAACTGTTTTTT
TRBD2	TRBJ2-1	TRBV4-3	once	CASSQLAATEYNEQFF	TGCGCCAGCAGCCAACTAGCGGCGACAGAGTACAATGAGCAGTTCTTC
TRBD2	TRBJ2-4	TRBV7-8	.	CASSDRILAGAKNIQYF	TGTGCCAGCAGTGATCGTATACTAGCGGGGGCCAAAAACATTCAGTACTTC
.	TRBJ1-6	TRBV5-1	.	CASSLAWQGNNSPLHF	TGCGCCAGCAGCTTGGCGTGGCAGGGCAACAATTCACCCCTCCACTTT
.	TRBJ2-1	TRBV7-6	.	CASSRAGKGNEQFF	TGTGCCAGCAGCCGAGCGGGCAAGGGAAATGAGCAGTTCTTC
.	TRBJ1-4	TRBV6-6	.	CASSKPERSWGEKLFF	TGTGCCAGCAGTAAACCAGAAAGGAGTTGGGGCGAAAAACTGTTTTTT
.	TRBJ1-3	TRBV7-3	few	CASGLNSGNTIYF	TGTGCCAGTGGACTGAACTCTGGAAACACCATATATTTT
.	TRBJ2-7	TRBV4-1	.	CASSSPTESYEQYF	TGCGCCAGCAGCTCTCCGACAGAATCCTACGAGCAGTACTTC
.	TRBJ1-5	TRBV2	.	CASSVSQGDQPQHF	TGTGCCAGCAGTGTATCACAGGGCGACCAGCCCCAGCATTTT
TRBD2	TRBJ2-1	TRBV6-6	.	CASSSPSGRAANEQFF	TGTGCCAGCAGTTCCCCTAGCGGGAGGGCCGCGAATGAGCAGTTCTTC
TRBD1	TRBJ2-7	TRBV6-5	.	CAIPWAGGNEQYF	TGTGCCATTCCGTGGGCAGGGGGTAACGAGCAGTACTTC
.	TRBJ2-5	TRBV5-1	.	CASSLDQGETQYF	TGCGCCAGCAGCTTGGATCAGGGGGAGACCCAGTACTTC
.	TRBJ1-2	TRBV6-5	.	CASSSLGGGYTF	TGTGCCAGCAGTTCCCTCGGGGGGGGCTACACCTTC
TRBD1	TRBJ1-1	TRBV19	.	CASSSQWTGLEAFF	TGTGCCAGTAGTTCACAATGGACAGGCCTGGAAGCTTTCTTT
TRBD2	TRBJ2-1	TRBV30	.	CAWSEMGLAGGWDQFF	TGTGCCTGGAGTGAAATGGGGCTAGCGGGGGGCTGGGACCAGTTCTTC
TRBD2	TRBJ2-3	TRBV6-5	.	CASSASGGSTDTQYF	TGTGCCAGCAGCGCAAGCGGGGGAAGCACAGATACGCAGTATTTT
.	TRBJ1-3	TRBV7-2	.	CASSLGMGAGGNTIYF	TGTGCCAGCAGCTTAGGGATGGGGGCAGGTGGAAACACCATATATTTT
.	TRBJ2-7	TRBV30	.	CAWTPGRTSYEQYF	TGTGCCTGGACTCCGGGGAGGACTTCCTACGAGCAGTACTTC
.	TRBJ2-7	TRBV6-5	.	CASSYSIRGVQEQYF	TGTGCCAGCAGTTACTCGATCCGCGGGGTTCAAGAGCAGTACTTC
.	TRBJ2-5	TRBV27	.	CASSSGVETQYF	TGTGCCAGCAGTTCCGGGGTGGAGACCCAGTACTTC
.	TRBJ1-2	TRBV6-4	once	CASSPTDSFHGYTF	TGTGCCAGCAGCCCTACCGACAGTTTTCATGGCTACACCTTC
.	TRBJ1-1	TRBV29-1	.	CSVGDTRNTEAFF	TGCAGCGTTGGGGACACGAGGAACACTGAAGCTTTCTTT
TRBD1	TRBJ1-2	TRBV28	once	CASSPSGQGNYGYTF	TGTGCCAGCAGCCCGTCGGGACAGGGTAACTATGGCTACACCTTC
.	TRBJ2-7	TRBV18	few	CASSRTTSVNEQYF	TGTGCCAGCTCACGAACGACATCAGTCAACGAGCAGTACTTC
TRBD1	TRBJ2-5	TRBV5-1	.	CASSLDSGGMQTQYF	TGCGCCAGCAGCTTAGACTCAGGGGGCATGCAGACCCAGTACTTC
TRBD1	TRBJ1-4	TRBV18	.	CASSPPGQPNEKLFF	TGTGCCAGCTCACCACCGGGACAGCCTAATGAAAAACTGTTTTTT
TRBD2	TRBJ2-3	TRBV7-3	.	CASSSQSGLAPADTQYF	TGTGCCAGCAGCTCCCAATCGGGACTAGCGCCCGCAGATACGCAGTATTTT
TRBD1	TRBJ2-6	TRBV10-3	.	CAISERGTGLSGANVLTF	TGTGCCATCAGTGAGCGCGGGACAGGCCTCTCTGGGGCCAACGTCCTGACTTTC
TRBD1	TRBJ1-6	TRBV27	once	CASSLTGTGDSPLHF	TGTGCCAGCAGTTTAACCGGGACAGGGGATTCACCCCTCCACTTT
.	TRBJ1-3	TRBV18	.	CASSPAANSGNTIYF	TGTGCCAGCTCACCGGCGGCAAACTCTGGAAACACCATATATTTT
TRBD2	TRBJ2-2	TRBV5-5	.	CASSLEVVAGVGGELFF	TGTGCCAGCAGCTTGGAGGTCGTAGCGGGAGTTGGCGGGGAGCTGTTTTTT